Shown below are 3 T cell receptor beta chains from a single sample sequenced in a study of blood T cell repertoires in COVID-19 (dated by TCRdb to the early 2020s). The library was prepared using the immunoSEQ multiplex PCR assay. TCRdb retrieved this table from immuneACCESS and kept in-frame rearrangements only. Not all clones are present; in checked studies, unresolved V genes account for under half, and no reason is known for the remainder. In all, the sample holds 200,000 to 250,000 clones, and around 81% of those were seen once. The ten largest clones represent 8% to 9.5% of the sample. Sequencing was done on a sample of PBMCs or T cells enriched from blood (not recorded which). The receptors here all came from a woman aged 50 to 60 with acute COVID-19.

The chain is built from TRBV3-1 (or the pseudogene TRBV3-2) and TRBJ2-5; D might be TRBD1 (6 bases). Germline CDR1 is LGHDT and CDR2 is YNNKEL (reference sequence). The CDR3 contains 15 residues. V was clipped by 5 bases and J by 2 bases, with 15 bases between them. The CDR3 DNA is TGTGCCAGCAGCAAACAGGGATACCGGCAAGAGACCCAGTACTTC. Its translation: CASSKQGYRQETQYF.

This chain uses TRBV7-2 with TRBJ2-3; D is possibly TRBD2 (6 bases). With 3 bases removed from V and 5 bases from J, the gap between germline ends came to 15 bases. The CDR3 contains 15 residues. Germline CDR1 reads SGHTA; CDR2 reads FQGNSA. The CDR3 sequence is CASSFGGGVRDTQYF. CDR3 nucleotide sequence: TGTGCCAGCAGCTTCGGGGGTGGAGTAAGAGATACGCAGTATTTT.

The chain carries TRBV12-5 and TRBJ2-1; 9 bases line up with TRBD1. The CDR3 sequence is 14 residues long. Germline V gives CDR1 LGHNT, CDR2 FRNRAP. After removal of 1 base from V and 7 bases from J, the junction contained 2 bases not matched to a gene. The CDR3 sequence is CASGLGQGVNEQFF. DNA for the CDR3: TGTGCTAGTGGTTTGGGACAGGGGGTTAATGAGCAGTTCTTC.